The 10 T cell receptor beta chains reported below all come from one sample, sequenced in a study of shared clonotypes between healthy human individuals. Clones were read by immunoSEQ multiplex PCR, and TCRdb kept only the in-frame ones, dropping some. The sample includes a few million clones, 85% to 95% of them seen just once. Material: naive CD4+ T cells from PBMCs. Subset meaning: CD45RA+ positively selected. These receptors originate from a man younger than 35 in good health. Some clones in this sample may be carry-over from other donors' samples.

V and J are TRBV5-8 and TRBJ1-5; D call uncertain. The germline gives CDR1 SGHTS, CDR2 YDEGEE. The V and J ends lost 7 bases and 3 bases respectively, with 11 bases between them. This CDR3 has 13 amino acids. In DNA, the CDR3 is TGTGCCAGCGCGCGGTTCTACAATCAGCCCCAGCATTTT. Translated, it gives CASARFYNQPQHF. The full variable domain, with the rest looked up from reference TRBV5-8 and TRBJ1-5, is EAGVTQSPTHLIKTRGQQATLRCSPISGHTSVYWYQQALGLGLQFLLWYDEGEERNRGNFPPRFSGRQFPNYSSELNVNALELEDSALYLCASARFYNQPQHFGDGTRLSIL.

The chain has TRBV5-1 and TRBJ2-3; D is unresolved. CDR1 is SGHRS and CDR2 is YFSETQ in the germline V gene. The CDR3 is 14 amino acids. Trimming left V 0 bases short and J 0 bases short, with 5 bases between. As DNA, the CDR3 is TGCGCCAGCAGCTTGGAATACAGCACAGATACGCAGTATTTT. Encoded protein: CASSLEYSTDTQYF.

This chain connects TRBV5-1 to TRBJ2-3, with a possible D match to TRBD1 (6 bases). V dropped 4 bases and J dropped 0 bases, with 15 bases sitting between them. CDR1 and CDR2 from the germline V gene are SGHRS and YFSETQ. This CDR3 region has 16 residues. CDR3 bases: TGCGCCAGCAGCATATCAGGGGCCTCTAGCACAGATACGCAGTATTTT. It specifies CASSISGASSTDTQYF.

This clone was counted a few times. V is TRBV19 and J is TRBJ1-5; possibly TRBD1 for D (6 bases). From germline, CDR1 is LNHDA and CDR2 SQIVND (reference sequence). Deletions cut 7 bases from V and 5 bases from J, with 12 bases between. The CDR3 consists of 13 residues. The CDR3 here is CASIGTPYQPQHF. The CDR3 region has the DNA TGTGCCAGTATTGGGACACCTTATCAGCCCCAGCATTTT.

Note on this clone: Additional DNA sequences in this sample encode the identical CDR3. The DNA for the CDR3 is TGTGCCAGCAGCGTAGTGGCGGCGAACACTGAAGCTTTCTTT. It encodes CASSVVAANTEAFF. The rearrangement uses TRBV9 and TRBJ1-1; unclear D gene. The CDR3 sequence is 14 residues long. Germline V gene sequence: CDR1 SGDLS, CDR2 YYNGEE. The V end lost 0 bases, the J end lost 1 base, and 7 bases lay between the germline ends.

The chain joins TRBV6-5 to TRBJ2-7, with 9 positions matching TRBD1. The CDR3 totals 14 residues. V was pared by 5 bases and J by 4 bases, with 6 bases of the junction left unmatched. Per germline, CDR1 MNHEY and CDR2 SVGAGI. CDR3 residues: CASSDRQGEYEQYF. The CDR3 coding sequence is TGTGCCAGCAGTGACCGACAGGGGGAATACGAGCAGTACTTC.

This chain uses TRBV2 with TRBJ2-7, with D unclear. The germline CDR1 and CDR2 sequences are SNHLY and FYNNEI. Trimming cost V 6 bases and J 2 bases, with 14 bases left between them. The CDR3 consists of 14 residues. The CDR3 spells CASSTGRAAYEQYF. The CDR3 nucleotides are TGTGCCAGCAGCACTGGAAGGGCAGCCTACGAGCAGTACTTC.

This clone was detected only once. The rearrangement links TRBV6-5 to TRBJ2-7; 9 bases are a match to TRBD2. The germline V gene encodes CDR1 MNHEY and CDR2 SVGAGI. V shed 6 bases, J shed 4 bases, and the junction held 10 bases outside the gene matches. This CDR3 has 15 amino acids. The CDR3 coding sequence is TGTGCCAGCAGACCCCCAGCGGGAGGACTGTACGAGCAGTACTTC. Protein product: CASRPPAGGLYEQYF.

There are a few counts of this clone. This chain links TRBV28 with TRBJ2-1, with 13 bases lining up with TRBD2. Germline V gene sequence: CDR1 MDHEN, CDR2 SYDVKM. The V gene end was trimmed by 2 bases and the J gene end by 7 bases; junction bases not matched to a gene: 8. The CDR3 extends over 17 amino acids. The DNA for the CDR3 is TGTGCCAGCAGTTTAAAAATACTAGCGGGAGGGAGGAATGAGCAGTTCTTC. Protein product: CASSLKILAGGRNEQFF.

The chain employs TRBV19 and TRBJ1-2; D not certain. The germline V gene has CDR1 LNHDA and CDR2 SQIVND (reference sequence). The ends were cut back, 6 bases at V and 0 bases at J, with 11 bases in the middle. This CDR3 comprises 14 residues. For the CDR3, the DNA is TGTGCCAGTAGCTTCGGGTGGGCTAACTATGGCTACACCTTC. Amino acid sequence: CASSFGWANYGYTF.